Below are 4 T cell receptor beta chains sequenced from a single sample in a study of shared clonotypes between healthy human individuals. Clones were read by immunoSEQ multiplex PCR, and TCRdb kept only the in-frame ones, dropping some. The sample holds around 1.4 million clones, 97% to 99% seen once. The sequenced sample was naive CD4+ T cells sorted from blood. Subset given: CD45RA+ positively selected. The receptors here all came from a man aged 25-45 years in good health.

The chain combines TRBV28 with TRBJ1-2; 8 nucleotides agree with TRBD1. CDR1 is MDHEN, CDR2 SYDVKM, per germline. The CDR3 length is 13 residues. The V gene end was trimmed by 6 bases and the J gene end by 7 bases; junction bases not matched to a gene: 7. The CDR3, as DNA: TGTGCCAGCAGAGGACAGGGTTTGGGTGGCTACACCTTC. Residues: CASRGQGLGGYTF.

This clone appeared a single time. The rearrangement joins TRBV4-1 to TRBJ2-7; TRBD2 matches 9 bases. This CDR3 is 16 amino acids long. Trimming cost V 0 bases and J 3 bases; bases outside gene matches: 6. The germline V gene has CDR1 MGHRA and CDR2 YSYEKL. The CDR3 DNA is TGCGCCAGCAGCCAAGATCAAGCTAGCGGGATCTACGAGCAGTACTTC. Protein sequence: CASSQDQASGIYEQYF.

The chain uses TRBV2 and TRBJ2-1, with 9 bases lining up with TRBD1. The CDR3 has 17 residues. Germline lookup yields CDR1 SNHLY and CDR2 FYNNEI. The V gene end was trimmed by 6 bases and the J gene end by 10 bases; junction bases not matched to a gene: 19. The CDR3 coding sequence is TGTGCCAGCAGCGAGTCCCTGATACCTACAGGGGGCCGGGAGCAGTTCTTC. Residues: CASSESLIPTGGREQFF. The full variable domain, in which reference TRBV2 and TRBJ2-1 provide the parts outside the CDR3, is EPEVTQTPSHQVTQMGQEVILRCVPISNHLYFYWYRQILGQKVEFLVSFYNNEISEKSEIFDDQFSVERPDGSNFTLKIRSTKLEDSAMYFCASSESLIPTGGREQFFGPGTRLTVL.

The chain's CDR3 is CASSSSGAAKNIQYF. CDR3 bases: TGTGCCAGCAGCTCTAGCGGGGCGGCCAAAAACATTCAGTACTTC. The rearrangement uses TRBV5-4 and TRBJ2-4; 9 positions match TRBD2. Germline trimming cut 3 bases from V and 1 base from J; bases unmatched to any gene: 2. The CDR3 loop spans 15 amino acids. Germline loops: CDR1 SGHNT, CDR2 YYREEE (reference sequence).